Detailed here is one T cell receptor beta chain. The antigen remains undetermined. Generated by immunoSEQ multiplex PCR, the TCRdb table keeps only in-frame clones and is missing some. The table records around 49,000 clones, 72% of them present only once. This sample was taken from a study of vaccination effects on CD4 cells after COVID-19. Across the whole study: With the ViraFEST assay, the study expanded antigen-specific CD4+ T cells using viral peptide pools, then sequenced them. General study points: In the late period after vaccination, infection- and vaccine-induced clones contracted markedly.

With roughly nine days of culture completed, CD4+ T cells were isolated. It was two doses of either the BNT162b2 or mRNA-1273 vaccine that participants received. None of these healthy vaccinees had been infected with SARS-CoV-2 before vaccination. Cultures had half their medium replaced with IL-2 medium on days 3 and 7. Germline CDR1 reads MGHDK; CDR2 reads SYGVNS. The CDR3 is 13 residues long. The V end was cut by 5 bases, the J end by 2 bases, with 9 bases between. The TCR originated in a human donor who received a COVID-19 vaccine. The specimen was CD4+ T cells from PBMCs cultured without peptide, collected after COVID-19 vaccination. J is TRBJ1-1 and V is TRBV25-1; D call uncertain. CDR3 sequence reads: CASSSPVNTEAFF. In DNA, the CDR3 is TGTGCCAGCAGTAGTCCAGTTAACACTGAAGCTTTCTTT.